The T cell receptor (beta chain) described here comes from a study of memory CD4+ T cells and cytomegalovirus serostatus. Assay used: immunoSEQ multiplex PCR; TCRdb lists only in-frame clones, some missing. The data contain about 31,000 clones, around 76% of them seen just once; the ten biggest clones take up roughly 0.65%. CDR1 LNHDA and CDR2 SQIVND come from the germline V gene (reference sequence). This CDR3 spans 14 amino acids. The V end lost 6 bases, the J end lost 0 bases, and 12 bases lay between the germline ends. Single viable CD3+CD4+CD8-CD45RO+ cells were sorted as the memory CD4+ T cells. After thawing, CD4+ T cells were positively selected.

Specimen: memory CD4+ T cells from blood. The rearrangement joins TRBV19 to TRBJ2-7; D may be TRBD1 or TRBD2 (5 bases each). The clonotype comes from an adult in good health and CMV-seronegative. Some clones in this sample may be carry-over from other donors' samples. CDR3 amino acids: CASSVGRNSYEQYF. The CDR3 coding sequence is TGTGCCAGTAGCGTGGGACGGAACTCCTACGAGCAGTACTTC.